The clone carrying this T cell receptor beta chain was counted a single time. Researchers prepared the TCRbeta library using unique molecular identifiers, the study reports. TCRdb reprocessed the PCR reads via MiXCR and lists one record per CDR3 protein. The sample has about 610,000 distinct CDR3 sequences, 27% seen once. Germline CDR1 is SQVTM and CDR2 is ANQGSEA. Trimming stripped 3 bases from V and 5 bases from J, with 14 bases between. CDR3 length equals 13 residues. This specimen comes from a study of T-cell reconstitution after alpha-beta-depleted transplantation in children. The clonotype was recovered from a boy under three years old with Wiskott-Aldrich syndrome, due to receive a stem cell transplant. V and J are TRBV29-1 and TRBJ2-7, with D perhaps TRBD1 (6 bases). The input for sequencing was PBMCs, taken before TCRalphabeta/CD19-depleted stem cell transplant. The CDR3 region is CSVEAGVEDEQYF. The CDR3 region has the DNA TGCAGCGTTGAGGCAGGGGTGGAGGACGAGCAGTACTTC.